A selection of T cell receptor beta chains follows, all from one sample in a study of T cells in Graves' hyperthyroidism and ophthalmopathy. TCRdb fed the multiplex PCR reads into MiXCR, producing one record per CDR3 protein. This sample carries roughly 510,000 distinct CDR3 sequences, less than 25% of them seen once, and the ten largest clones take around a quarter. Input material: blood. Every receptor here comes from a man younger than 30 with Graves' hyperthyroidism. Each CDR3 is given with its conserved first and last residue.

CDR3: CASSKDNLSNQPQHF
V: TRBV12-3/TRBV12-4

CDR3: CASSSLAESSYEQYF
V: TRBV6-2/TRBV6-3

CDR3: CASRGGTGVRYEQYF
V: TRBV28

CDR3: CASGTPDSNQPQHF
V: TRBV12-5

CDR3: CASTVRPGQGRLGTEAFF
V: TRBV27

CDR3: CASSLVGPETQYF
V: TRBV5-1

CDR3: CASRPPTGYEQYF
V: TRBV6-1

CDR3: CASSFGRGGYEQYF
V: TRBV12-3/TRBV12-4

CDR3: CASSQDFGIEQYF
V: TRBV4-1

CDR3: CASSSREGSNQPQHF
V: TRBV12-3/TRBV12-4

CDR3: CASTTSTEAFF
V: TRBV11-2

CDR3: CSALGQGRETQYF
V: TRBV20-1

CDR3: CATSRVRVGTQYF
V: TRBV15

CDR3: CASSMKGLSNVNTEAFF
V: TRBV19

CDR3: CASSQDHAGWGEQYF
V: TRBV4-1

CDR3: CASSLEQGMWRDYGYTF
V: TRBV7-6

CDR3: CASSGGQISYEQYF
V: TRBV5-6

CDR3: CASQDANTGELFF
V: TRBV12-3/TRBV12-4

CDR3: CASSSRGGELFF
V: TRBV12-3/TRBV12-4

CDR3: CASNPTGWKNIKYF
V: TRBV28

CDR3: CASSQSWSSYNSPLHF
V: TRBV12-3/TRBV12-4

CDR3: CASSLKPGMNTEAFF
V: TRBV5-1

CDR3: CASSLGRVETQYF
V: TRBV27

CDR3: CSARQGVLGDTF
V: TRBV29-1

CDR3: CASSFQRSGEQYF
V: TRBV12-3/TRBV12-4

CDR3: CAGRRVPNTGELFF
V: TRBV5-6

CDR3: CSVELGVTGGSYEQYF
V: TRBV29-1

CDR3: CASSISRDSGDIQYF
V: TRBV2

CDR3: CASSFAGEHYGYTF
V: TRBV27

CDR3: CASEHGGMNTEAFF
V: TRBV7-2

CDR3: CASSARGAYGYTF
V: TRBV2

CDR3: CASSEQGASYEQYF
V: TRBV6-1

CDR3: CASSTRQNEAFF
V: TRBV13

CDR3: CASSQLFAEAFF
V: TRBV10-1

CDR3: CASSLTGRTRPYEQYF
V: TRBV12-3/TRBV12-4